A selection of T cell receptor beta chains follows, all from one sample in a study of blood T cell repertoires in COVID-19. The data were produced by immunoSEQ multiplex PCR, yet TCRdb's version contains in-frame clones alone and is incomplete. The table records some 130,000 clones, about 77% of them present only once. The sequenced material came from peripheral blood. Every receptor here comes from a man older than 75 with acute or convalescent COVID-19. The CDR3 runs from the conserved cysteine through the conserved F or W. D genes are given only for firm matches. The size field is filled for only some rows; it gives once, few, many or a size class.

v_gene: TRBV3-1/TRBV3-2
abundance: -
j_gene: TRBJ2-7
d_gene: -
CDR3aa: CASSPGHLLSYEQYF
CDR3nt: TGTGCCAGCAGCCCAGGACATCTGCTCTCCTACGAGCAGTACTTC

v_gene: TRBV9
abundance: -
j_gene: TRBJ2-3
d_gene: -
CDR3aa: CASSAGRTWGADTQYF
CDR3nt: TGTGCCAGCAGCGCAGGGCGGACCTGGGGGGCAGATACGCAGTATTTT

v_gene: TRBV19
abundance: -
j_gene: TRBJ2-5
d_gene: TRBD1
CDR3aa: CASSRTGGRETQYF
CDR3nt: TGTGCCAGTAGTAGGACAGGGGGAAGAGAGACCCAGTACTTC

v_gene: TRBV7-2
abundance: few
j_gene: TRBJ1-6
d_gene: TRBD1
CDR3aa: CASSLVGTENSPLHF
CDR3nt: TGTGCCAGCAGCTTAGTTGGGACAGAAAATTCACCCCTCCACTTT

v_gene: TRBV28
abundance: -
j_gene: TRBJ1-2
d_gene: -
CDR3aa: CASSLVQGNYGYTF
CDR3nt: TGTGCCAGCAGTTTAGTTCAGGGGAACTATGGCTACACCTTC

v_gene: TRBV21-1
abundance: -
j_gene: TRBJ2-1
d_gene: -
CDR3aa: CASSFPGGTTPPRGEQFF
CDR3nt: TGTGCCAGCAGCTTCCCAGGAGGGACTACACCTCCTAGGGGTGAGCAGTTCTTC

v_gene: TRBV5-1
abundance: -
j_gene: TRBJ2-3
d_gene: TRBD1
CDR3aa: CASSFDRGGDTQYF
CDR3nt: TGCGCCAGCAGCTTTGACAGGGGGGGAGATACGCAGTATTTT

v_gene: TRBV24-1
abundance: -
j_gene: TRBJ2-2
d_gene: -
CDR3aa: CATSPGRVTFNTGELFF
CDR3nt: TGTGCCACCAGCCCCGGTCGGGTAACCTTCAACACCGGGGAGCTGTTTTTT

v_gene: TRBV19
abundance: -
j_gene: TRBJ2-1
d_gene: -
CDR3aa: CASSNSPGVIYNEQFF
CDR3nt: TGTGCCAGTAGTAATAGCCCCGGGGTGATCTACAATGAGCAGTTCTTC

v_gene: TRBV7-9
abundance: -
j_gene: TRBJ1-4
d_gene: -
CDR3aa: CASSSYRASTNEKLFF
CDR3nt: TGTGCCAGCAGCTCCTACAGGGCATCGACTAATGAAAAACTGTTTTTT

v_gene: TRBV7-9
abundance: -
j_gene: TRBJ2-7
d_gene: TRBD1
CDR3aa: CASSPLPGQGSTYEQYF
CDR3nt: TGTGCCAGCAGCCCCCTACCGGGACAGGGGTCGACCTACGAGCAGTACTTC

v_gene: TRBV7-2
abundance: -
j_gene: TRBJ2-7
d_gene: TRBD1
CDR3aa: CASSVDRAYEQYF
CDR3nt: TGTGCCAGCAGTGTGGACAGGGCCTACGAGCAGTACTTC

v_gene: TRBV4-2
abundance: few
j_gene: TRBJ2-3
d_gene: TRBD2
CDR3aa: CASSLAGAYTDTQYF
CDR3nt: TGTGCCAGCAGCCTAGCGGGGGCCTACACAGATACGCAGTATTTT

v_gene: TRBV3-1/TRBV3-2
abundance: -
j_gene: TRBJ2-2
d_gene: -
CDR3aa: CASSQDRERTGELFF
CDR3nt: TGTGCCAGCAGCCAAGACAGGGAAAGGACCGGGGAGCTGTTTTTT

v_gene: TRBV11-3
abundance: -
j_gene: TRBJ1-1
d_gene: -
CDR3aa: CASSLDRTANTEAFF
CDR3nt: TGTGCCAGCAGCTTAGACCGGACAGCGAACACTGAAGCTTTCTTT

v_gene: TRBV7-2
abundance: -
j_gene: TRBJ2-6
d_gene: TRBD1
CDR3aa: CASSSGGSGANVLTF
CDR3nt: TGTGCCAGCAGTTCAGGGGGCTCTGGGGCCAACGTCCTGACTTTC

v_gene: TRBV12-3/TRBV12-4
abundance: once
j_gene: TRBJ1-5
d_gene: -
CDR3aa: CASSFRILQPQHF
CDR3nt: TGTGCCAGCAGTTTCAGGATTCTTCAGCCCCAGCATTTT

v_gene: TRBV15
abundance: -
j_gene: TRBJ2-3
d_gene: TRBD2
CDR3aa: CATSRDPSQPGLAGEIDTQYF
CDR3nt: TGTGCCACCAGCAGAGATCCCTCTCAACCGGGACTAGCGGGGGAGATAGATACGCAGTATTTT

v_gene: TRBV7-9
abundance: -
j_gene: TRBJ2-7
d_gene: TRBD1
CDR3aa: CASNLGGTGADEQYF
CDR3nt: TGTGCCAGCAACTTAGGGGGGACAGGGGCTGACGAGCAGTACTTC

v_gene: TRBV19
abundance: -
j_gene: TRBJ1-2
d_gene: -
CDR3aa: CASSIGAHRGGYTF
CDR3nt: TGTGCCAGTAGTATAGGGGCACACCGCGGGGGCTACACCTTC

v_gene: TRBV11-3
abundance: -
j_gene: TRBJ2-5
d_gene: -
CDR3aa: CASSLNVRETQYF
CDR3nt: TGTGCCAGCAGCTTGAACGTGAGGGAGACCCAGTACTTC

v_gene: TRBV5-6
abundance: -
j_gene: TRBJ1-3
d_gene: -
CDR3aa: CASSAPSGGNTIYF
CDR3nt: TGTGCCAGCAGCGCTCCATCGGGAGGAAACACCATATATTTT

v_gene: TRBV2
abundance: -
j_gene: TRBJ2-5
d_gene: -
CDR3aa: CASNVGHGETQYF
CDR3nt: TGTGCCAGCAACGTGGGACATGGGGAGACCCAGTACTTC

v_gene: TRBV2
abundance: -
j_gene: TRBJ1-1
d_gene: TRBD1
CDR3aa: CASTGTARQTEAFF
CDR3nt: TGTGCCAGCACCGGGACAGCTCGACAAACTGAAGCTTTCTTT

v_gene: TRBV27
abundance: -
j_gene: TRBJ2-7
d_gene: -
CDR3aa: CASSLIGDKTYEQYF
CDR3nt: TGTGCCAGCAGTTTAATAGGGGACAAAACCTACGAGCAGTACTTC

v_gene: TRBV3-1/TRBV3-2
abundance: once
j_gene: TRBJ1-2
d_gene: -
CDR3aa: CASSHRQANYGYTF
CDR3nt: TGTGCCAGCAGCCACCGACAAGCTAACTATGGCTACACCTTC

v_gene: TRBV7-9
abundance: -
j_gene: TRBJ1-1
d_gene: -
CDR3aa: CASSLLTGKNTEAFF
CDR3nt: TGTGCCAGCAGCTTATTAACCGGGAAGAACACTGAAGCTTTCTTT

v_gene: TRBV29-1
abundance: -
j_gene: TRBJ2-1
d_gene: -
CDR3aa: CSVDSAHRSYNEQFF
CDR3nt: TGCAGCGTTGACAGCGCCCATAGATCCTACAATGAGCAGTTCTTC

v_gene: TRBV19
abundance: few
j_gene: TRBJ2-7
d_gene: TRBD2
CDR3aa: CASSPLDTGTTPYEQYF
CDR3nt: TGTGCCAGTAGTCCCCTAGATACGGGGACTACCCCCTACGAGCAGTACTTC

v_gene: TRBV30
abundance: -
j_gene: TRBJ2-7
d_gene: TRBD1
CDR3aa: CAWSGTGIYEQYF
CDR3nt: TGTGCCTGGAGTGGGACAGGGATCTACGAGCAGTACTTC

v_gene: TRBV7-6
abundance: -
j_gene: TRBJ1-2
d_gene: -
CDR3aa: CASSSGLSYGYTF
CDR3nt: TGTGCCAGCAGCTCAGGACTCAGCTATGGCTACACCTTC

v_gene: TRBV6-4
abundance: -
j_gene: TRBJ2-7
d_gene: TRBD2
CDR3aa: CASRGSGSSSYEQYF
CDR3nt: TGTGCCAGCAGAGGGAGCGGGAGCAGCTCCTACGAGCAGTACTTC

v_gene: TRBV10-3
abundance: -
j_gene: TRBJ2-5
d_gene: TRBD1
CDR3aa: CAAAPSGTGETQYF
CDR3nt: TGTGCCGCGGCACCATCAGGGACAGGAGAGACCCAGTACTTC

v_gene: TRBV7-2
abundance: -
j_gene: TRBJ1-1
d_gene: -
CDR3aa: CASSQHMNTEAFF
CDR3nt: TGTGCCAGCAGCCAACACATGAACACTGAAGCTTTCTTT

v_gene: TRBV28
abundance: -
j_gene: TRBJ2-5
d_gene: TRBD1
CDR3aa: CASSSRRGFQETQYF
CDR3nt: TGTGCCAGCAGTTCCCGCAGGGGGTTCCAAGAGACCCAGTACTTC

v_gene: TRBV20-1
abundance: -
j_gene: TRBJ2-7
d_gene: TRBD2
CDR3aa: CSASRGSGGYEQYF
CDR3nt: TGCAGTGCTAGTCGAGGTAGCGGGGGGTACGAGCAGTACTTC

v_gene: TRBV14
abundance: -
j_gene: TRBJ2-1
d_gene: -
CDR3aa: CASSQASVGGPGFF
CDR3nt: TGTGCCAGCAGCCAAGCATCGGTGGGAGGCCCGGGGTTCTTC

v_gene: TRBV5-6
abundance: -
j_gene: TRBJ2-1
d_gene: -
CDR3aa: CASSLYTRGTDEQFF
CDR3nt: TGTGCCAGCAGCTTGTATACACGGGGGACGGATGAGCAGTTCTTC

v_gene: TRBV6-5
abundance: -
j_gene: TRBJ1-1
d_gene: TRBD1
CDR3aa: CASKRDRGYTEAFF
CDR3nt: TGTGCCAGCAAACGGGACAGGGGTTATACTGAAGCTTTCTTT

v_gene: TRBV5-1
abundance: -
j_gene: TRBJ2-1
d_gene: TRBD2
CDR3aa: CASSSGTSGGYGEQFF
CDR3nt: TGCGCCAGCAGCTCCGGGACTAGCGGGGGGTACGGTGAGCAGTTCTTC

v_gene: TRBV6-6
abundance: -
j_gene: TRBJ1-2
d_gene: -
CDR3aa: CASVSGGEGDYGYTF
CDR3nt: TGTGCCAGCGTGTCGGGGGGGGAGGGTGACTATGGCTACACCTTC

v_gene: TRBV18
abundance: -
j_gene: TRBJ1-4
d_gene: -
CDR3aa: CASSPLAQTTNEKLFF
CDR3nt: TGTGCCAGCTCACCATTGGCCCAAACAACTAATGAAAAACTGTTTTTT

v_gene: TRBV19
abundance: -
j_gene: TRBJ1-3
d_gene: -
CDR3aa: CASRQLQDNSGNTIYF
CDR3nt: TGTGCCAGTAGGCAACTACAGGATAACTCTGGAAACACCATATATTTT

v_gene: TRBV7-8
abundance: -
j_gene: TRBJ2-1
d_gene: TRBD1
CDR3aa: CASSLATRDRVSNEQFF
CDR3nt: TGTGCCAGCAGCTTAGCGACTCGGGACAGGGTCTCCAATGAGCAGTTCTTC

v_gene: TRBV24-1
abundance: few
j_gene: TRBJ2-5
d_gene: -
CDR3aa: CATSDSRGGAEETQYF
CDR3nt: TGTGCCACCAGTGATTCGAGGGGGGGGGCCGAGGAGACCCAGTACTTC

v_gene: TRBV5-1
abundance: few
j_gene: TRBJ2-2
d_gene: TRBD1
CDR3aa: CASSLAPQGPANTGELFF
CDR3nt: TGCGCCAGCAGCTTGGCCCCACAGGGGCCTGCGAACACCGGGGAGCTGTTTTTT

v_gene: TRBV2
abundance: -
j_gene: TRBJ1-1
d_gene: TRBD1
CDR3aa: CASSERTGRNTEAFF
CDR3nt: TGTGCCAGCAGTGAACGGACAGGGAGGAACACTGAAGCTTTCTTT

v_gene: TRBV10-3
abundance: -
j_gene: TRBJ1-5
d_gene: -
CDR3aa: CASRGDFGNQPQHF
CDR3nt: TGTGCCTCCCGAGGGGACTTTGGGAATCAGCCCCAGCATTTT

v_gene: TRBV4-2
abundance: -
j_gene: TRBJ2-5
d_gene: TRBD2
CDR3aa: CASSHLVRTSGEETQYF
CDR3nt: TGTGCCAGCAGCCACCTGGTTCGGACTAGCGGGGAAGAGACCCAGTACTTC

v_gene: TRBV5-1
abundance: -
j_gene: TRBJ2-1
d_gene: -
CDR3aa: CASSVDMSSYNEQFF
CDR3nt: TGCGCCAGCAGCGTAGACATGAGCTCCTACAATGAGCAGTTCTTC

v_gene: TRBV12-3/TRBV12-4
abundance: few
j_gene: TRBJ1-5
d_gene: TRBD1
CDR3aa: CASSRQGAQPQHF
CDR3nt: TGTGCCAGCAGTCGGCAGGGGGCTCAGCCCCAGCATTTT